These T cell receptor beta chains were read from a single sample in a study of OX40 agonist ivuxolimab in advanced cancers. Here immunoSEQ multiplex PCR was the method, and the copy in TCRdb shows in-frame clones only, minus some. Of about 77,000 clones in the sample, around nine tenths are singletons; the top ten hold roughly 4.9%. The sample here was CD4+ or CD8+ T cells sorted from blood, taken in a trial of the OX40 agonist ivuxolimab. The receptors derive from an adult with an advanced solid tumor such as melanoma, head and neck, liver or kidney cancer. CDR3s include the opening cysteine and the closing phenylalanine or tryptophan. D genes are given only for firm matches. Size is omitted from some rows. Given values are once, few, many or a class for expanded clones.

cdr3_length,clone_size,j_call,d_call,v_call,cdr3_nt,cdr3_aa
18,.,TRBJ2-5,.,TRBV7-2,TGTGCCAGCAGCTTAGGACTAGTCGGGGTTCTTCTACAAGAGACCCAGTACTTC,CASSLGLVGVLLQETQYF
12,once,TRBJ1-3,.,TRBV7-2,TGTGCCAGCTTAGAGGGGGGAAACACCATATATTTT,CASLEGGNTIYF
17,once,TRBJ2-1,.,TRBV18,TGTGCCAGCTCACCACGGTCGCTCGGATTAGCGGACAATGAGCAGTTCTTC,CASSPRSLGLADNEQFF
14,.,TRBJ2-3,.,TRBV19,TGTGCCAGTAGTATGTCCGGGGTCACAGATACGCAGTATTTT,CASSMSGVTDTQYF
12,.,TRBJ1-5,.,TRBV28,TGTGCCAGCAGTTTAAGTAAGCAGCCCCAGCATTTT,CASSLSKQPQHF
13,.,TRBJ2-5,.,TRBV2,TGTGCCAGCAGTACCAGGGGCGGCGAGACCCAGTACTTC,CASSTRGGETQYF
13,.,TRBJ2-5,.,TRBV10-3,TGTGCCATCAGTGGGGGCCGCCCGGAGACCCAGTACTTC,CAISGGRPETQYF
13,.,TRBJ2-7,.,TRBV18,TGTGCCAGCTCACCACCAAATTCCTACGAGCAGTACTTC,CASSPPNSYEQYF
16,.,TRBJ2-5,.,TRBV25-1,TGTGCCAGCAGTGAAAACCGGAGGGGATTCGGGGAGACCCAGTACTTC,CASSENRRGFGETQYF
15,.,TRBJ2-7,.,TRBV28,TGTGCCAGCAGTTTAGGGGCAGGGGATGTCTACGAGCAGTACTTC,CASSLGAGDVYEQYF
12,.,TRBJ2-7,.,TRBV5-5,TGTGCCAGCACCTCCGGTCCCTACGAGCAGTACTTC,CASTSGPYEQYF
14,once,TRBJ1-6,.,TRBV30,TGTGCCTGGAGCGCGGGCAAGGGCGCCTCACCCCTCCACTTT,CAWSAGKGASPLHF
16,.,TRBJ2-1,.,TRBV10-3,TGTGCCATCAGTGAGTCGAAGACCCAGGGATTCAATGAGCAGTTCTTC,CAISESKTQGFNEQFF
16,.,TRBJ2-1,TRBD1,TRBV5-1,TGCGCCAGCAGCTTGGCCGGGACAGGGGCGCCCGATGAGCAGTTCTTC,CASSLAGTGAPDEQFF
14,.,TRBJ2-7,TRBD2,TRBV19,TGTGCCAGTAGGCTGACTAGCGTCACCTACGAGCAGTACTTC,CASRLTSVTYEQYF
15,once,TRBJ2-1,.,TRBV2,TGTGCCAGCAGTGAAGCTGGGCGCGCGCCGAATGAGCAGTTCTTC,CASSEAGRAPNEQFF
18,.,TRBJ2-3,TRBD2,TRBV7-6,TGTGCCAGCAGCAGCGAAGTGGCTAGCGGGACTAGCACAGATACGCAGTATTTT,CASSSEVASGTSTDTQYF
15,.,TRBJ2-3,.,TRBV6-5,TGTGCCAGCAGTTTCCGGGGCTCTCAGACAGATACGCAGTATTTT,CASSFRGSQTDTQYF
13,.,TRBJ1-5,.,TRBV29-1,TGCAGCGCACAAACAGGTGGAAATCAGCCCCAGCATTTT,CSAQTGGNQPQHF
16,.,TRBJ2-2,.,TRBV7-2,TGTGCCAGCAGCTTAGGACCGGTTTCGAACACCGGGGAGCTGTTTTTT,CASSLGPVSNTGELFF
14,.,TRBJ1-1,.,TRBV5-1,TGCGCCAGCAGCTTGGAGGGGTCCGACACTGAAGCTTTCTTT,CASSLEGSDTEAFF
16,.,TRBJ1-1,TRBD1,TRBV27,TGTGCCAGCAGCCCCTGGAGGGACAGTATGAACACTGAAGCTTTCTTT,CASSPWRDSMNTEAFF
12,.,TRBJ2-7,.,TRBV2,TGTGCCAGCACCCAGGAGAGGCCCGGGCAGTACTTC,CASTQERPGQYF
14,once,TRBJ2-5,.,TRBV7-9,TGTGCCAGCAGCTTAGTGCGGGATCAAGAGACCCAGTACTTC,CASSLVRDQETQYF
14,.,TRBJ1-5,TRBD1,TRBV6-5,TGTGCCAGCAGTCGAACAGGGGCCCATCAGCCCCAGCATTTT,CASSRTGAHQPQHF
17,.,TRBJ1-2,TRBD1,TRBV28,TGTGCCAGCAGTTTCATAAGAGGCACAGGGGCCCGGGACGGCTACACCTTC,CASSFIRGTGARDGYTF
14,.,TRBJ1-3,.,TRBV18,TGTGCCAGCTCAAGTAACAGGGATGGAAACACCATATATTTT,CASSSNRDGNTIYF
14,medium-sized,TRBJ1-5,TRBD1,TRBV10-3,TGTGCCATCAGTGAAAGACAGGGGGTTCAGCCCCAGCATTTT,CAISERQGVQPQHF
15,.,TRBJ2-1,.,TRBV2,TGTGCCAGCAGTGAAGCGGGGACAAGTATCGATGAGCAGTTCTTC,CASSEAGTSIDEQFF
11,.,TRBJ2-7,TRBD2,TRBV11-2,TGTGCAAGCGGGAGTCTATACGAGCAGTACTTC,CASGSLYEQYF
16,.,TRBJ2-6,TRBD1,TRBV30,TGTGCCTCCCGACCTAGGACAGGGATTGGGGCCAACGTCCTGACTTTC,CASRPRTGIGANVLTF
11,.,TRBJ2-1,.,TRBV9,TGTGCCAGCAGTTTGGACAATGAGCAGTTCTTC,CASSLDNEQFF
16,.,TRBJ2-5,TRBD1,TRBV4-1,TGCGCCAGCAGCCAGCTCCGGGACAGGGCCCAAGAGACCCAGTACTTC,CASSQLRDRAQETQYF
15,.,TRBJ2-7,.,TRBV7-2,TGTGCCAGCAGCCAGACCGCCGGGACACGACACGAGCAGTACTTC,CASSQTAGTRHEQYF
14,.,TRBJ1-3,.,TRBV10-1,TGCGCCAGCAGTGCCGGGAGCTCTGGAAACACCATATATTTT,CASSAGSSGNTIYF